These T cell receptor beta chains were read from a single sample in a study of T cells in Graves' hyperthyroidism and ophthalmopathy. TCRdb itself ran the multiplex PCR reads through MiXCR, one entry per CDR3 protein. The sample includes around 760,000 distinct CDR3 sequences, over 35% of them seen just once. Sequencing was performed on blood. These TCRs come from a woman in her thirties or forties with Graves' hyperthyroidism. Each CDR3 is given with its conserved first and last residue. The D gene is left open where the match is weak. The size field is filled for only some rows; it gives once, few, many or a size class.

CDR3 DNA: TGTGCCAGCAGCTTAGAAGGGTATCGCTCCTACGAGCAGTACTTC
CDR3 protein: CASSLEGYRSYEQYF
D gene: -
J gene: TRBJ2-7
clone size: many
V gene: TRBV13

CDR3 DNA: TGTGCCAGCAGCCCAGACAGGGTGGGGAACACCGGGGAGCTGTTTTTT
CDR3 protein: CASSPDRVGNTGELFF
D gene: TRBD1
J gene: TRBJ2-2
clone size: once
V gene: TRBV7-9

CDR3 DNA: TGTGCCAGCACCTACCTACAGAATTCACCCCTCCACTTT
CDR3 protein: CASTYLQNSPLHF
D gene: -
J gene: TRBJ1-6
clone size: many
V gene: TRBV12-3/TRBV12-4

CDR3 DNA: TGCAGCGTTGAAAGAGTGGGGGTGAACACTGAAGCTTTCTTT
CDR3 protein: CSVERVGVNTEAFF
D gene: -
J gene: TRBJ1-1
clone size: many
V gene: TRBV29-1

CDR3 DNA: TGTGCCACCAGCTTTTCCAGGACTAGCGGGAGCCACCAAGAGACCCAGTACTTC
CDR3 protein: CATSFSRTSGSHQETQYF
D gene: TRBD2
J gene: TRBJ2-5
clone size: -
V gene: TRBV15

CDR3 DNA: TGTGCCAGCAGCCGGGTTTCCGAGCAGTACTTC
CDR3 protein: CASSRVSEQYF
D gene: -
J gene: TRBJ2-7
clone size: many
V gene: TRBV14

CDR3 DNA: TGTGCCAGCAGACGGACAGGGGACAACTCTGGGGCCAACGTCCTGACTTTC
CDR3 protein: CASRRTGDNSGANVLTF
D gene: TRBD1
J gene: TRBJ2-6
clone size: few
V gene: TRBV6-5

CDR3 DNA: TGTGCCAGCAGCTCATACGGGACAGGGAGGGATCAGCCCCAGCATTTT
CDR3 protein: CASSSYGTGRDQPQHF
D gene: TRBD1
J gene: TRBJ1-5
clone size: -
V gene: TRBV13

CDR3 DNA: TGTGCCAGCAGTTTAATATTGGGGGGCACTGAAGCTTTCTTT
CDR3 protein: CASSLILGGTEAFF
D gene: -
J gene: TRBJ1-1
clone size: -
V gene: TRBV6-6

CDR3 DNA: TGTGCCACCAGTGAGACGGGAGGGGTGGCTGGGGCCAACGTCCTGACTTTC
CDR3 protein: CATSETGGVAGANVLTF
D gene: TRBD2
J gene: TRBJ2-6
clone size: -
V gene: TRBV24-1

CDR3 DNA: TGTGCCACCAGTGAGAATCGGGACGTCAGTGAAGCTTTCTTT
CDR3 protein: CATSENRDVSEAFF
D gene: -
J gene: TRBJ1-1
clone size: many
V gene: TRBV24-1

CDR3 DNA: TGTGCCAGCAGTCCGTTGAGCGCTGAAGCTTTCTTT
CDR3 protein: CASSPLSAEAFF
D gene: -
J gene: TRBJ1-1
clone size: many
V gene: TRBV12-3/TRBV12-4

CDR3 DNA: TGTGCCAGCAGCCAAAACAGGGGCTACGAGCAGTACTTC
CDR3 protein: CASSQNRGYEQYF
D gene: TRBD1
J gene: TRBJ2-7
clone size: many
V gene: TRBV3-1

CDR3 DNA: TGTGCCAGCAGCTCTACCGGACTAGCGGGGGTGGAGACCCAGTACTTC
CDR3 protein: CASSSTGLAGVETQYF
D gene: TRBD2
J gene: TRBJ2-5
clone size: many
V gene: TRBV9

CDR3 DNA: TGCGCCAGCAGCTTGGCGGGACAGAGGGTAGAGACCCAGTACTTC
CDR3 protein: CASSLAGQRVETQYF
D gene: TRBD1
J gene: TRBJ2-5
clone size: -
V gene: TRBV5-1

CDR3 DNA: TGTGCCAGCAGTGACTTTTTACACACAACTAATGAAAAACTGTTTTTT
CDR3 protein: CASSDFLHTTNEKLFF
D gene: -
J gene: TRBJ1-4
clone size: -
V gene: TRBV19

CDR3 DNA: TGTGCCAGCAGTGGCTACCAGGGGGACGAGCAGTACTTC
CDR3 protein: CASSGYQGDEQYF
D gene: TRBD1
J gene: TRBJ2-7
clone size: few
V gene: TRBV2

CDR3 DNA: TGCGGAGTGGAGGGGGCGGGGAAAGAGACCCAGTACTTC
CDR3 protein: CGVEGAGKETQYF
D gene: -
J gene: TRBJ2-5
clone size: -
V gene: TRBV20-1

CDR3 DNA: TGTGCCAGCAGGACTGCTAACAGGGAGGTCTCACCCCTCCACTTT
CDR3 protein: CASRTANREVSPLHF
D gene: -
J gene: TRBJ1-6
clone size: few
V gene: TRBV5-4

CDR3 DNA: TGTGCCATCAGTGAGGGTCGAGCGGGAGGCGGGGAGCAGTACTTC
CDR3 protein: CAISEGRAGGGEQYF
D gene: TRBD2
J gene: TRBJ2-7
clone size: many
V gene: TRBV10-3

CDR3 DNA: TGCAGTGCTACTCGGGACAGCTGGAACACTGAAGCTTTCTTT
CDR3 protein: CSATRDSWNTEAFF
D gene: TRBD1
J gene: TRBJ1-1
clone size: few
V gene: TRBV20-1

CDR3 DNA: TGTGCCATCGGGAGTACCGGGAACACTGAAGCTTTCTTT
CDR3 protein: CAIGSTGNTEAFF
D gene: -
J gene: TRBJ1-1
clone size: once
V gene: TRBV10-3

CDR3 DNA: TGCGCCAGCAGCCCTACAGGGGGTAACACCTATAATTCACCCCTCCACTTT
CDR3 protein: CASSPTGGNTYNSPLHF
D gene: TRBD1
J gene: TRBJ1-6
clone size: -
V gene: TRBV4-3

CDR3 DNA: TGCGCCAGCAGCTTCCCTGGGACAGGGGGCGTCAAGACCCAGTACTTC
CDR3 protein: CASSFPGTGGVKTQYF
D gene: TRBD1
J gene: TRBJ2-5
clone size: few
V gene: TRBV5-1

CDR3 DNA: TGTGCCAGCAGTTACTCGATATCAGGCAATCAGCCCCAGCATTTT
CDR3 protein: CASSYSISGNQPQHF
D gene: -
J gene: TRBJ1-5
clone size: many
V gene: TRBV6-5

CDR3 DNA: TGTGCCAGCACTTTGGCAGGAACTGAAGCTTTCTTT
CDR3 protein: CASTLAGTEAFF
D gene: -
J gene: TRBJ1-1
clone size: -
V gene: TRBV6-5

CDR3 DNA: TGCAGCGTAGAGGGCAGTAACTATGGCTACACCTTC
CDR3 protein: CSVEGSNYGYTF
D gene: -
J gene: TRBJ1-2
clone size: -
V gene: TRBV29-1

CDR3 DNA: TGTGCCAGCAGTTTCTACTTACTTGGCTACACCTTC
CDR3 protein: CASSFYLLGYTF
D gene: -
J gene: TRBJ1-2
clone size: many
V gene: TRBV2

CDR3 DNA: TGTGCCAGCAGTTCCTCAGACAGGGGGGCTGGAAACACCATATATTTT
CDR3 protein: CASSSSDRGAGNTIYF
D gene: TRBD1
J gene: TRBJ1-3
clone size: -
V gene: TRBV12-3/TRBV12-4

CDR3 DNA: TGCGCCAGCAGCCAAGATCGGGCAGAGAGCTCCTACGAGCAGTACTTC
CDR3 protein: CASSQDRAESSYEQYF
D gene: -
J gene: TRBJ2-7
clone size: -
V gene: TRBV4-3

CDR3 DNA: TGTGCTAGCAGCTTAGCAGGGGCGGGAGGGCAGTACTTC
CDR3 protein: CASSLAGAGGQYF
D gene: TRBD2
J gene: TRBJ2-5
clone size: many
V gene: TRBV7-7

CDR3 DNA: TGCGCCAGCAGGAGAGGGGCCACTGAAGCTTTCTTT
CDR3 protein: CASRRGATEAFF
D gene: -
J gene: TRBJ1-1
clone size: -
V gene: TRBV10-2

CDR3 DNA: TGTGCCAGCAGCCTCGTCGGGAACTACAATGAGCAGTTCTTC
CDR3 protein: CASSLVGNYNEQFF
D gene: -
J gene: TRBJ2-1
clone size: -
V gene: TRBV7-3

CDR3 DNA: TGCAGTGCTAGACCCACTATCCCGGGACAGAGGAATGAAAAACTGTTTTTT
CDR3 protein: CSARPTIPGQRNEKLFF
D gene: TRBD1
J gene: TRBJ1-4
clone size: few
V gene: TRBV20-1

CDR3 DNA: TGTGCCAGCAGCGTCCCCCCGGGTGGTAATTCACCCCTCCACTTT
CDR3 protein: CASSVPPGGNSPLHF
D gene: -
J gene: TRBJ1-6
clone size: few
V gene: TRBV5-5

CDR3 DNA: TGCGCCAGCAGCCAAGGGGCGTGGGGGGTCAAAAATTCACCCCTCCACTTT
CDR3 protein: CASSQGAWGVKNSPLHF
D gene: -
J gene: TRBJ1-6
clone size: many
V gene: TRBV4-1

CDR3 DNA: TGTGCCAGCAGCGACTGGACAGCGAACTATGGCTACACCTTC
CDR3 protein: CASSDWTANYGYTF
D gene: -
J gene: TRBJ1-2
clone size: -
V gene: TRBV6-4

CDR3 DNA: TGTGCCAGCAGCCGCTCTGGCTACACCTTC
CDR3 protein: CASSRSGYTF
D gene: -
J gene: TRBJ1-2
clone size: few
V gene: TRBV7-9

CDR3 DNA: TGTGCCAGCAGTTACTCGTTTACTAGTCAAGAGACCCAGTACTTC
CDR3 protein: CASSYSFTSQETQYF
D gene: -
J gene: TRBJ2-5
clone size: few
V gene: TRBV6-5

CDR3 DNA: TGTGCCAGCAGTCCTCGGCCGGACTCTGGAAACACCATATATTTT
CDR3 protein: CASSPRPDSGNTIYF
D gene: -
J gene: TRBJ1-3
clone size: -
V gene: TRBV12-3/TRBV12-4

CDR3 DNA: TGCGCCAGCAGCTTGCCGACTAGCGGGAGAGAAGAGACCCAGTACTTC
CDR3 protein: CASSLPTSGREETQYF
D gene: TRBD2
J gene: TRBJ2-5
clone size: -
V gene: TRBV5-1

CDR3 DNA: TGTGCCAGCAGCTTAGGGTGGCAGGGAATCCCTCCTGGGAGGTCCGATGGCTACACCTTC
CDR3 protein: CASSLGWQGIPPGRSDGYTF
D gene: -
J gene: TRBJ1-2
clone size: many
V gene: TRBV7-6

CDR3 DNA: TGTGCCAGCAGTGAAGCAGCGGCTTATTATGGCTACACCTTC
CDR3 protein: CASSEAAAYYGYTF
D gene: -
J gene: TRBJ1-2
clone size: many
V gene: TRBV6-1

CDR3 DNA: TGTGCCATCGGCACCGGGACTAGCGGGAGGAGGGGGCAGTACTTC
CDR3 protein: CAIGTGTSGRRGQYF
D gene: TRBD2
J gene: TRBJ2-7
clone size: -
V gene: TRBV10-3

CDR3 DNA: TGTGCCAGCAGCTTAGAAGCAGGGGGCAACACTGAAGCTTTCTTT
CDR3 protein: CASSLEAGGNTEAFF
D gene: TRBD1
J gene: TRBJ1-1
clone size: many
V gene: TRBV7-2

CDR3 DNA: TGCGCCAGCAGCCAAGTGCTGCAGGCCGACTACGAGCAGTACTTC
CDR3 protein: CASSQVLQADYEQYF
D gene: -
J gene: TRBJ2-7
clone size: few
V gene: TRBV4-3

CDR3 DNA: TGTGCCAGCAGTTACCTGCCCGGAGGAAACACCATATATTTT
CDR3 protein: CASSYLPGGNTIYF
D gene: -
J gene: TRBJ1-3
clone size: -
V gene: TRBV6-6

CDR3 DNA: TGCGCCAGCAGCCAGGAAACAGGGTACGACGAGCAGTACTTC
CDR3 protein: CASSQETGYDEQYF
D gene: -
J gene: TRBJ2-7
clone size: -
V gene: TRBV4-1